This paragraph reports one T cell receptor (beta chain). Its antigen is not identified. The data are from a study of PD-1 blockade in classical Hodgkin lymphoma. Study summary: Patients were given intravenous nivolumab, 3 mg/kg, every 2 weeks. Findings of the study overall: For complete responders, baseline diversity was comparable to that of newly diagnosed patients. CD8+ TCR diversity did not rise significantly by C4D1, unlike CD4+.

The data were produced by immunoSEQ multiplex PCR, yet TCRdb's version contains in-frame clones alone and is incomplete. The sample contains tens of thousands of clones, more than 70% of which appear only once. This sample's time point: cycle 4 day 1 (C4D1), after less than seven weeks of nivolumab. Each patient relapsed following autologous stem cell transplantation, and prior brentuximab vedotin exposure differed. V was clipped by 0 bases and J by 3 bases, with 12 bases between them. This CDR3 comprises 16 residues. CDR1 is MGHRA and CDR2 is YSYEKL in the germline V gene. The sequences come from peripheral blood mononuclear cells (PBMCs), collected before the fourth cycle of nivolumab. J is TRBJ1-5 and V is TRBV4-1, with a possible D match to TRBD1 (5 bases). The clonotype was recovered from a human donor with classical Hodgkin lymphoma. The CDR3 region is CASSQDHRIYNQPQHF. CDR3 DNA: TGCGCCAGCAGCCAAGATCACAGGATCTACAATCAGCCCCAGCATTTT.